This is a list of T cell receptor beta chains from one sample in a study of blood T cell repertoires in COVID-19. Repertoires were generated with immunoSEQ multiplex PCR, while TCRdb's copy carries only in-frame clones and drops some. The sample holds almost 350,000 clones; about nine tenths are singletons and the top ten take approximately 1%. The specimen sequenced was PBMCs or T cells enriched from blood (not recorded which). These receptors all stem from a woman in her 30s who had been exposed to COVID-19. CDR3s include the opening cysteine and the closing phenylalanine or tryptophan. The order of the fields is J gene, CDR3 length, V gene, D gene, clone size, CDR3 protein, CDR3 DNA. D genes are given only for firm matches. Not every row has a clone size; where given, it reads once, few, many or a size class.

J: TRBJ2-5; length: 16; V: TRBV5-1; D: TRBD1; size: NA; CDR3: CASRKGQWWSQETQYF; DNA: TGCGCCAGCAGGAAGGGACAGTGGTGGTCCCAAGAGACCCAGTACTTC
J: TRBJ2-6; length: 14; V: TRBV28; D: NA; size: once; CDR3: CASPRETGTNVLTF; DNA: TGTGCCAGCCCTCGGGAGACCGGCACCAACGTCCTGACTTTC
J: TRBJ2-7; length: 14; V: TRBV9; D: NA; size: NA; CDR3: CASSVGSPADEQYF; DNA: TGTGCCAGCAGCGTAGGGAGCCCGGCCGACGAGCAGTACTTC
J: TRBJ2-3; length: 16; V: TRBV9; D: TRBD2; size: NA; CDR3: CASSVGRGRAADTQYF; DNA: TGTGCCAGCAGCGTAGGCCGCGGGAGGGCGGCAGATACGCAGTATTTT
J: TRBJ1-2; length: 16; V: TRBV15; D: NA; size: NA; CDR3: CATSRDLVGGSYGYTF; DNA: TGTGCCACCAGCAGAGATTTGGTGGGGGGAAGCTATGGCTACACCTTC
J: TRBJ1-1; length: 16; V: TRBV3-1/TRBV3-2; D: TRBD1; size: NA; CDR3: CASSRGTGVGGTEAFF; DNA: TGTGCCAGCAGCCGAGGGACAGGGGTCGGGGGAACTGAAGCTTTCTTT
J: TRBJ1-1; length: 13; V: TRBV10-3; D: NA; size: once; CDR3: CAISFRGRSEAFF; DNA: TGTGCCATCAGTTTTAGGGGTAGGTCTGAAGCTTTCTTT
J: TRBJ1-5; length: 15; V: TRBV10-3; D: TRBD1; size: NA; CDR3: CATRQGEGANQPQHF; DNA: TGTGCCACTAGACAGGGTGAAGGGGCTAATCAGCCCCAGCATTTT
J: TRBJ2-1; length: 15; V: TRBV6-5; D: NA; size: NA; CDR3: CASSAATGSYNEQFF; DNA: TGTGCCAGCAGCGCCGCGACGGGTTCCTACAATGAGCAGTTCTTC
J: TRBJ2-1; length: 13; V: TRBV5-6; D: NA; size: NA; CDR3: CASSSGGNNEQFF; DNA: TGTGCCAGCAGCTCCGGGGGAAACAATGAGCAGTTCTTC
J: TRBJ2-1; length: 16; V: TRBV7-3; D: TRBD2; size: NA; CDR3: CASSPPGLAGESEQFF; DNA: TGTGCCAGCAGCCCTCCGGGACTAGCGGGAGAAAGTGAGCAGTTCTTC
J: TRBJ2-1; length: 15; V: TRBV11-3; D: NA; size: NA; CDR3: CASSSRVRNYNEQFF; DNA: TGTGCCAGCAGCTCCCGCGTGAGGAACTACAATGAGCAGTTCTTC
J: TRBJ2-5; length: 15; V: TRBV27; D: TRBD2; size: NA; CDR3: CASRRLAGGGETQYF; DNA: TGTGCCAGCAGAAGACTAGCGGGAGGAGGAGAGACCCAGTACTTC
J: TRBJ2-5; length: 16; V: TRBV5-1; D: TRBD2; size: NA; CDR3: CASSPRLAGEVETQYF; DNA: TGCGCCAGCAGCCCGAGACTAGCGGGAGAGGTGGAGACCCAGTACTTC
J: TRBJ2-5; length: 14; V: TRBV7-8; D: TRBD2; size: once; CDR3: CASSQRGAGETQYF; DNA: TGTGCCAGCAGCCAGCGGGGGGCGGGGGAGACCCAGTACTTC
J: TRBJ1-1; length: 15; V: TRBV18; D: NA; size: NA; CDR3: CASSPPPQGNTEAFF; DNA: TGTGCCAGCTCACCTCCGCCACAGGGTAACACTGAAGCTTTCTTT
J: TRBJ2-3; length: 15; V: TRBV28; D: TRBD2; size: NA; CDR3: CASGLAGVGTDTQYF; DNA: TGTGCCAGCGGCCTAGCGGGAGTGGGGACAGATACGCAGTATTTT
J: TRBJ1-3; length: 14; V: TRBV29-1; D: NA; size: NA; CDR3: CSALGRGSGNTIYF; DNA: TGCAGCGCTTTGGGCAGGGGCTCTGGAAACACCATATATTTT
J: TRBJ1-5; length: 13; V: TRBV19; D: NA; size: NA; CDR3: CASNGGRGQPQHF; DNA: TGTGCCAGTAATGGGGGCAGGGGTCAGCCCCAGCATTTT
J: TRBJ2-1; length: 15; V: TRBV5-1; D: TRBD2; size: NA; CDR3: CASSLAGRAWDEQFF; DNA: TGCGCCAGCAGCTTGGCCGGGAGGGCCTGGGATGAGCAGTTCTTC
J: TRBJ2-3; length: 16; V: TRBV7-2; D: NA; size: NA; CDR3: CASSLPYRGLRDTQYF; DNA: TGTGCCAGCAGCCTACCCTACAGGGGACTCCGGGATACGCAGTATTTT
J: TRBJ2-1; length: 17; V: TRBV27; D: TRBD2; size: NA; CDR3: CASSFLGMGREPREQFF; DNA: TGTGCCAGCAGTTTCCTTGGGATGGGGCGGGAGCCGCGCGAGCAGTTCTTC
J: TRBJ2-5; length: 14; V: TRBV27; D: TRBD1; size: NA; CDR3: CASSPRQGTVTQYF; DNA: TGTGCCAGCAGTCCCCGACAGGGTACGGTGACCCAGTACTTC
J: TRBJ1-6; length: 16; V: TRBV18; D: NA; size: NA; CDR3: CASSPGGSSYNSPLHF; DNA: TGTGCCAGCTCACCCGGAGGGAGCTCCTATAATTCACCCCTCCACTTT
J: TRBJ1-4; length: 15; V: TRBV30; D: NA; size: NA; CDR3: CAWSRGGATNEKLFF; DNA: TGTGCCTGGAGTAGAGGCGGGGCAACTAATGAAAAACTGTTTTTT
J: TRBJ1-2; length: 16; V: TRBV19; D: NA; size: NA; CDR3: CARTHLRGSIDYGYTF; DNA: TGTGCCAGAACCCATCTGCGAGGGTCAATCGACTATGGCTACACCTTC
J: TRBJ1-6; length: 17; V: TRBV7-9; D: TRBD1; size: NA; CDR3: CASSSEGASSYNSPLHF; DNA: TGTGCCAGCAGCTCTGAGGGGGCAAGCTCCTATAATTCACCCCTCCACTTT
J: TRBJ2-4; length: 17; V: TRBV5-6; D: TRBD2; size: NA; CDR3: CASSSMGLAGFKNIQYF; DNA: TGTGCCAGCAGCTCTATGGGACTAGCGGGTTTCAAAAACATTCAGTACTTC
J: TRBJ1-1; length: 13; V: TRBV7-2; D: NA; size: NA; CDR3: CASSQQMNTEAFF; DNA: TGTGCCAGCAGTCAACAGATGAACACTGAAGCTTTCTTT
J: TRBJ2-1; length: 16; V: TRBV18; D: TRBD2; size: NA; CDR3: CASSKGLAGDGYEQFF; DNA: TGTGCCAGCTCAAAAGGACTAGCGGGGGATGGCTATGAGCAGTTCTTC
J: TRBJ2-7; length: 15; V: TRBV4-1; D: TRBD1; size: NA; CDR3: CASSHAGTGPYEQYF; DNA: TGCGCCAGCAGCCACGCCGGGACAGGTCCCTACGAGCAGTACTTC
J: TRBJ2-5; length: 16; V: TRBV7-9; D: TRBD2; size: NA; CDR3: CASSFPGLVRSETQYF; DNA: TGTGCCAGCAGCTTCCCGGGACTAGTGAGGTCCGAGACCCAGTACTTC
J: TRBJ2-3; length: 15; V: TRBV19; D: TRBD1; size: NA; CDR3: CASSIKQGAADTQYF; DNA: TGTGCCAGTAGTATCAAACAGGGGGCCGCAGATACGCAGTATTTT
J: TRBJ2-7; length: 14; V: TRBV6-5; D: TRBD1; size: NA; CDR3: CASSYSDRGYEQYF; DNA: TGTGCCAGCAGTTACTCCGACAGGGGCTACGAGCAGTACTTC
J: TRBJ2-5; length: 13; V: TRBV5-6; D: NA; size: NA; CDR3: CASSLGQSGTQYF; DNA: TGTGCCAGCAGCTTGGGACAGTCGGGGACCCAGTACTTC
J: TRBJ2-5; length: 12; V: TRBV13; D: NA; size: NA; CDR3: CASSSRGETQYF; DNA: TGTGCCAGCAGCAGCCGGGGGGAGACCCAGTACTTC
J: TRBJ2-1; length: 15; V: TRBV29-1; D: TRBD1; size: NA; CDR3: CSVEFRDRGLNEQFF; DNA: TGCAGCGTTGAATTCCGGGACAGGGGCCTGAATGAGCAGTTCTTC
J: TRBJ1-2; length: 13; V: TRBV2; D: NA; size: many; CDR3: CASSERQDYGYTF; DNA: TGTGCCAGCAGTGAAAGACAAGACTATGGCTACACCTTC
J: TRBJ2-3; length: 12; V: TRBV7-8; D: NA; size: NA; CDR3: CASSLVSDTQYF; DNA: TGTGCCAGCAGCTTAGTATCGGATACGCAGTATTTT
J: TRBJ1-1; length: 15; V: TRBV28; D: NA; size: NA; CDR3: CASSFPGRWGPEAFF; DNA: TGTGCCAGCAGTTTTCCTGGGAGGTGGGGCCCTGAAGCTTTCTTT
J: TRBJ2-2; length: 16; V: TRBV19; D: TRBD1; size: once; CDR3: CASSPRTGPNTGELFF; DNA: TGTGCCAGTAGTCCGCGGACAGGGCCGAACACCGGGGAGCTGTTTTTT
J: TRBJ2-1; length: 14; V: TRBV10-2; D: NA; size: NA; CDR3: CASRGGGSYNEQFF; DNA: TGCGCCAGCAGGGGGGGTGGCTCCTACAATGAGCAGTTCTTC
J: TRBJ2-7; length: 13; V: TRBV2; D: TRBD2; size: NA; CDR3: CAHSGAGGYEQYF; DNA: TGTGCCCATAGTGGGGCGGGAGGGTACGAGCAGTACTTC
J: TRBJ1-1; length: 11; V: TRBV29-1; D: NA; size: NA; CDR3: CSVWSGTEAFF; DNA: TGCAGCGTCTGGTCGGGCACTGAAGCTTTCTTT
J: TRBJ2-5; length: 17; V: TRBV5-1; D: TRBD2; size: NA; CDR3: CASSFLAGADIQETQYF; DNA: TGCGCCAGCAGCTTTCTAGCGGGAGCAGACATCCAAGAGACCCAGTACTTC
J: TRBJ2-1; length: 16; V: TRBV24-1; D: NA; size: NA; CDR3: CATSDVTGVAYNEQFF; DNA: TGTGCCACCAGTGATGTTACGGGAGTAGCCTACAATGAGCAGTTCTTC
J: TRBJ1-2; length: 18; V: TRBV2; D: TRBD1; size: NA; CDR3: CARPRGTGGAGGRGGYTF; DNA: TGTGCCAGGCCGAGGGGGACAGGGGGCGCTGGAGGGAGAGGTGGCTACACCTTC
J: TRBJ1-4; length: 15; V: TRBV7-9; D: TRBD1; size: once; CDR3: CASSFGTGGNEKLFF; DNA: TGTGCCAGCAGCTTTGGGACAGGGGGTAATGAAAAACTGTTTTTT
J: TRBJ1-4; length: 15; V: TRBV5-5; D: TRBD1; size: once; CDR3: CASSLGGQGHEKLFF; DNA: TGTGCCAGCAGCTTGGGGGGACAGGGACATGAAAAACTGTTTTTT
J: TRBJ1-3; length: 14; V: TRBV6-6; D: NA; size: NA; CDR3: CASSGGGVGNTIYF; DNA: TGTGCCAGCAGTGGGGGAGGTGTAGGAAACACCATATATTTT
J: TRBJ1-4; length: 18; V: TRBV5-5; D: TRBD1; size: NA; CDR3: CASSSKDRQQGYNEKLFF; DNA: TGTGCCAGCAGCTCCAAGGACAGGCAACAAGGGTATAATGAAAAACTGTTTTTT
J: TRBJ2-2; length: 16; V: TRBV28; D: NA; size: NA; CDR3: CASRVTSVRDTGELFF; DNA: NA
J: TRBJ2-7; length: 18; V: TRBV2; D: NA; size: NA; CDR3: CASSEGGSGLATSYEQYF; DNA: TGTGCCAGCAGTGAAGGGGGAAGCGGTCTAGCGACTTCCTACGAGCAGTACTTC
J: TRBJ1-6; length: 12; V: TRBV3-1/TRBV3-2; D: NA; size: NA; CDR3: CASSPEGSPLHF; DNA: TGTGCCAGCAGCCCGGAGGGTTCACCCCTCCACTTT
J: TRBJ1-1; length: 16; V: TRBV9; D: NA; size: once; CDR3: CASQRRRVQHNTEAFF; DNA: TGTGCCAGCCAGCGTAGGAGGGTCCAACACAACACTGAAGCTTTCTTT
J: TRBJ1-5; length: 12; V: TRBV7-3; D: NA; size: few; CDR3: CASSFSSQPQHF; DNA: TGTGCCAGCAGCTTCTCGTCCCAGCCCCAGCATTTT
J: TRBJ1-1; length: 14; V: TRBV3-1/TRBV3-2; D: NA; size: NA; CDR3: CASRGNSGDTEAFF; DNA: TGTGCCAGCAGGGGAAACAGCGGGGACACTGAAGCTTTCTTT
J: TRBJ2-7; length: 17; V: TRBV27; D: TRBD1; size: once; CDR3: CASWMLPPGQGRYEQYF; DNA: TGTGCCAGCTGGATGCTTCCACCGGGACAGGGAAGGTACGAGCAGTACTTC
J: TRBJ1-4; length: 17; V: TRBV7-8; D: TRBD1; size: NA; CDR3: CASSPSATGGTNEKLFF; DNA: TGTGCCAGCAGCCCAAGCGCTACAGGGGGTACTAATGAAAAACTGTTTTTT